The 8 T cell receptor beta chains reported below all come from one sample, sequenced in a study of shared T cell receptors in the human thymus. The protocol was immunoSEQ multiplex PCR, while the TCRdb copy is restricted to in-frame clones and leaves out a portion. The sample has around 730,000 clones, roughly 88% seen once. These records were also assigned to another study, of human thymus T cells.

Source material: thymocytes. These receptors all stem from a girl under three years old with a congenital heart defect.

The CDR3: CASSYHSGRLAGGPNEQFF. Written as DNA, the CDR3 is TGTGCCAGCAGCTACCACAGCGGGCGATTAGCGGGGGGGCCAAATGAGCAGTTCTTC. The chain links TRBV7-9 to TRBJ2-1, with TRBD2 identical over 11 bases. Germline lookup yields CDR1 SEHNR and CDR2 FQNEAQ (reference sequence). CDR3 length: 19 amino acids. Trimming at V came to 4 bases and at J to 7 bases, leaving 18 bases not matched to a gene.

V gene TRBV4-3 combines with J gene TRBJ1-1, with D possibly being TRBD1 (5 bases). The CDR3 has 17 residues. Germline assignment: CDR1 LGHNA and CDR2 YSLEER. V lost 2 bases and J 1 base, leaving 17 bases between the germline ends. CDR3 loop: CASSQSPKTGGNTEAFF. CDR3 nucleotide sequence: TGCGCCAGCAGCCAAAGTCCCAAAACGGGGGGGAACACTGAAGCTTTCTTT.

This clone was counted a few times. V usage is TRBV28 and J usage is TRBJ1-4, with 7 bases fitting TRBD1. This CDR3 is built from 14 residues. The germline gives CDR1 MDHEN, CDR2 SYDVKM. After removal of 6 bases from V and 7 bases from J, the junction contained 8 bases not matched to a gene. The CDR3, as DNA: TGTGCCAGCAGAGGGGGCAGTAGGAGTGAAAAACTGTTTTTT. It yields the protein CASRGGSRSEKLFF.

In nucleotides, the CDR3 is TGTGCCAGTAGTCCCGAGACAGGGATTGTGAGTGGAGGGTACGAGCAGTACTTC. This codes for CASSPETGIVSGGYEQYF. The rearrangement joins TRBV19 to TRBJ2-5, with D tentatively TRBD1 (7 bases). The J call is uncertain, as TRBJ2-7 better fits the DNA end. Looked up from germline, CDR1 is LNHDA and CDR2 is SQIVND (reference sequence). The CDR3 has 18 residues.

The chain combines TRBV7-9 with TRBJ2-7, with D hard to call. The CDR3 extends over 12 amino acids. Germline loops: CDR1 SEHNR, CDR2 FQNEAQ (reference sequence). V was clipped by 4 bases and J by 0 bases, with 4 bases between them. The CDR3 is CASSCSSYEQYF. The CDR3 coding sequence is TGTGCCAGCAGCTGCAGCTCCTACGAGCAGTACTTC.

The chain employs TRBV27 and TRBJ1-1; 7 bases align to TRBD1. This CDR3 has 16 residues. With 4 bases clipped from V and 2 bases from J, the junction kept 10 bases outside the gene matches. Germline CDR1 MNHEY, CDR2 SMNVEV (reference sequence). The CDR3 nucleotides are TGTGCCAGCAGTTACAGGGGAAAGACGGGAAACACTGAAGCTTTCTTT. It encodes CASSYRGKTGNTEAFF.

V gene TRBV14 combines with J gene TRBJ2-1, with TRBD2 matching 7 bases. This CDR3 region has 17 residues. Germline V gene data show CDR1 as SGHDN and CDR2 as FVKESK. V shed 4 bases and J 1 base; nucleotides not matched to a gene: 10. CDR3 sequence: CASSPVGWRGSYNEQFF. The DNA of the CDR3 is TGTGCCAGCAGCCCCGTCGGGTGGCGGGGGTCCTACAATGAGCAGTTCTTC.

This chain links TRBV27 with TRBJ2-3; D remains unclear. The length of the CDR3 is 13 residues. V was pared by 6 bases and J by 3 bases, with 10 bases between. Germline V gene sequence: CDR1 MNHEY, CDR2 SMNVEV (reference sequence). CDR3: CASSPDRTDTQYF. In nucleotides, the CDR3 is TGTGCCAGCAGCCCCGATCGGACAGATACGCAGTATTTT.